The 14 T cell receptor beta chains below come from one sample, sequenced in a study of graft-versus-host responses after intestinal transplantation. Measured with immunoSEQ multiplex PCR; TCRdb has only the in-frame clones, and not every one. This sample carries 25,000 to 30,000 clones, approximately 90% of them seen once, and the ten largest clones take roughly 10%. Sequencing was performed on PBMCs, taken 450 to 480 days after intestinal transplantation. The receptors here all came from a human patient who received an intestinal transplant, so some T cells may come from the graft donor.

This chain links TRBV27 with TRBJ2-3; 10 bases agree with TRBD2. The CDR3 covers 12 residues. In germline, CDR1 is MNHEY, CDR2 SMNVEV (reference sequence). With 7 bases clipped from V and 15 bases from J, the junction kept 10 bases outside the gene matches. The CDR3 sequence: CASNTLAGEHYF. The CDR3 nucleotides are TGTGCCAGCAACACCCTAGCGGGAGAGCATTATTTT.

This sequence joins TRBV5-6 and TRBJ2-5; D is uncertain. This CDR3 region has 15 residues. The V and J ends lost 4 bases and 5 bases respectively, with 18 bases between them. CDR1 is SGHDT and CDR2 is YYEEEE in the germline V gene. The CDR3 spells CASSLGRRASETQYF. The CDR3 DNA follows: TGTGCCAGCAGCCTGGGCCGACGCGCCAGCGAGACCCAGTACTTC.

With regard to this clone: One end of the junction fails to match germline, which may point to a read error. The CDR3 region is CATSGDTLNEQYF. The CDR3 DNA reads as TGTGCCACCAGCGGAGATACCCTTAACGAGCAGTACTTC. The chain joins TRBV15 to TRBJ2-7; no clear D gene. CDR1 LNHNV and CDR2 YYDKDF come from the germline V gene (reference sequence). There are 13 residues in the CDR3.

This chain connects TRBV7-9 to TRBJ2-1, with D maybe TRBD1 (6 bases). Germline CDR1 SEHNR, CDR2 FQNEAQ (reference sequence). This CDR3 has 16 amino acids. Between the trimmed V and J ends, which lost 0 bases and 6 bases, there was a span of 15 bases. The CDR3 spells CASSLAPGVGINEQFF. The CDR3 region has the DNA TGTGCCAGCAGCTTAGCTCCAGGGGTGGGCATCAATGAGCAGTTCTTC.

This clone occurred once. This chain joins TRBV6-1 and TRBJ2-7, with 7 bases aligning to TRBD1. Trimming took 10 bases from V and 4 from J; bases not matched to a gene: 10. This CDR3 spans 13 amino acids. Germline CDR1 and CDR2: MNHNS and SASEGT. The CDR3 nucleotides read TGTGCCACCGGGGAAAGGGGGCCTTACGAGCAGTACTTC. This encodes CATGERGPYEQYF.

There are a few counts of this clone. The chain combines TRBV6-6 with TRBJ1-2; D is unclear. From germline, CDR1 is MNHNY and CDR2 SVGAGI (reference sequence). V lost 5 bases and J lost 1, with 14 bases in between. CDR3 length: 15 residues. CDR3 sequence reads: CASSPFSKGNYGYTF. The DNA of the CDR3 is TGTGCCAGCAGTCCCTTTTCTAAGGGTAACTATGGCTACACCTTC.

This clone has a count of ten or more. The rearrangement uses TRBV5-1 and TRBJ2-1, with TRBD2 identical over 16 bases. The CDR3 runs 17 residues. V lost 0 bases to trimming and J lost 8 bases; unmatched junction nucleotides: 5. The V gene's germline CDR1 is SGHRS and CDR2 YFSETQ. CDR3: CASSLGGLAGGRDEQFF. CDR3 bases: TGCGCCAGCAGCTTGGGGGGACTAGCGGGAGGGCGGGATGAGCAGTTCTTC.

CDR3 nucleotide sequence: TGTGCCGCAAGCGCCGGGACAGCGAGCTCCTACGAGCAGTACTTC. This codes for CAASAGTASSYEQYF. The chain employs TRBV6-5 and TRBJ2-7, with 7 nucleotides matching TRBD1. Germline CDR1 MNHEY, CDR2 SVGAGI. Trimming removed 11 bases from V and 0 bases from J; junction bases left unmatched: 13. The CDR3 has 15 amino acids.

CDR3 sequence (DNA): TGTGCTAGTGCCCCCGAGCAGTACTTC. Translation: CASAPEQYF. The V gene is TRBV12-5, the J gene TRBJ2-7; D ambiguous. The CDR3 sequence is 9 residues long. Germline V gene data show CDR1 as LGHNT and CDR2 as FRNRAP. V lost 7 bases, J lost 6 bases, and 4 bases lay in between.

V is TRBV6-5 and J is TRBJ1-2; D possibly corresponds to TRBD1 (6 bases). Germline assignment: CDR1 MNHEY and CDR2 SVGAGI. V gave up 7 bases and J gave up 7 bases, with 13 bases separating them. This CDR3 has 12 residues. CDR3 sequence (DNA): TGTGCCAGCACAACAGGAGGGGGTGGCTACACCTTC. Residues: CASTTGGGGYTF.

The chain carries TRBV7-9 and TRBJ2-1, with D perhaps given as TRBD1 or TRBD2 (5 bases each). The V gene lost 5 bases and the J gene lost 1 base, with 21 bases spanning the gap. Per the germline V gene, CDR1 is SEHNR and CDR2 is FQNEAQ (reference sequence). There are 18 residues in the CDR3. Here the CDR3 reads CASSPGGGFLDSYNEQFF. DNA of the CDR3: TGTGCCAGCAGCCCAGGTGGGGGTTTCTTGGATTCCTACAATGAGCAGTTCTTC. Full variable domain (missing parts from reference TRBV7-9 and TRBJ2-1): DTGVSQNPRHKITKRGQNVTFRCDPISEHNRLYWYRQTLGQGPEFLTYFQNEAQLEKSRLLSDRFSAERPKGSFSTLEIQRTEQGDSAMYLCASSPGGGFLDSYNEQFFGPGTRLTVL.

The chain employs TRBV7-9 and TRBJ2-2; 7 bases match TRBD1. This CDR3 spans 17 amino acids. CDR1 is SEHNR, CDR2 FQNEAQ, per germline (reference sequence). Germline trimming cut 4 bases from V and 1 base from J; bases unmatched to any gene: 9. CDR3 nucleotides: TGTGCCAGCAGCTCCCGCCTAGGACAGGAGAACACCGGGGAGCTGTTTTTT. As protein: CASSSRLGQENTGELFF.

This chain joins TRBV21-1 and TRBJ1-2; the table's D call of TRBD1 was not tested on the DNA. TRBV21-1 is a known pseudogene. The CDR3 totals 15 residues. The CDR3 loop reads CASSKPEQGAYGYTF. The CDR3, as DNA: TGTGCCAGCAGCAAACCGGAACAGGGGGCCTATGGCTACACCTTC.

In this sample, this clone turned up once. The chain has TRBV25-1 and TRBJ1-5; 9 nucleotides line up with TRBD1. CDR1 is MGHDK and CDR2 is SYGVNS in the germline V gene. V lost 7 bases, J lost 5 bases, and 9 bases stayed unmatched. This CDR3 is 15 amino acids long. The CDR3 reads CASINRDREDQPQHF. Here the CDR3 DNA reads TGTGCCAGCATTAACCGGGACAGGGAGGATCAGCCCCAGCATTTT.